This TCR beta chain was obtained from a study of blood T cells in healthy people across ages (dated by TCRdb to the mid-2010s). Regarding the research as a whole: Template switching captured roughly one uniquely barcoded TCR beta cDNA molecule per two T cells in model experiments. Using deep sequencing normalized with unique cDNA molecular identifiers, the study measured how TCR beta repertoire diversity changes with age. Four age groups were formed from the donors: young (average approximately 16 years), middle-aged (approximately 40), aged (62) and long-lived (roughly 81). To avoid experimental bias, donors of different ages were spread randomly across the sequencing lanes. Using the same blood draw, the study looked at two additional independent replicas of 1 million unique cDNA reads for two donors, one aged 18 to 30 and the other aged 80 or older.

This clonotype was detected a few times. Its antigen remains unidentified. Nothing much larger sits one base from this clone, and base qualities are not available. Systemically healthy Caucasian individuals from Russia, around 39 in total and aged about 6 to 100 years, were included as donors. Around 10 milliliters of peripheral blood were drawn from each donor into EDTA-treated Vacutainer tubes. Ficoll-Paque density-gradient centrifugation was used to isolate PBMCs, with at least 7 million per sample. Trizol reagent was used to extract total RNA from the PBMCs, yielding at least 5.5 micrograms per sample. The percentages of naive CD45RAhigh/CD27high T cells were determined by flow cytometry on a PBMC aliquot from every donor. General study outcomes and caveats: Because donor CMV infection status was unknown, age-related changes in expanded clonotypes were potentially confounded. As age increased, observed TCR beta diversity per million T cells dropped in a roughly linear way, and a significant reduction was already evident by age 40. Compared with the aged group, the long-lived group had more naive CD4+ T cells, fewer expanded clones and increased TCR diversity, suggesting age selection. Since profiling was done on bulk unsorted PBMCs, naive and antigen-experienced compartments could not be conclusively compared. A strong correlation was found between observed TCR beta diversity and the percentage of naive T cells measured by flow cytometry. Estimates of total diversity from one million sequenced T cells were regarded as lower bounds and underestimates.

V drops 2 bases and J drops 0 bases, leaving 17 bases in between. Inclusive of the bounding cysteine and phenylalanine, the CDR3 is 16 residues long. Only CDR3 DNA is held: 48 bases, read in frame from base 1. CDR1 and CDR2 are read off the germline V gene (reference sequence) as DFQATT and SNEGSKA. The library was built by means of 5' RACE. This sample was sequenced with an Illumina HiSeq 2500. A second PCR of roughly 7 to 11 cycles was performed with a sample-barcoded 5' primer and a J-beta primer mix. A template-switch 5' adaptor carrying 12 random nucleotides introduced a unique molecular identifier onto each TCR beta cDNA molecule. Each sample yielded at least 3 million CDR3-containing paired-end reads. The Mint cDNA synthesis kit, primed by a TRBC-specific oligonucleotide, was used to synthesize first-strand cDNA from all RNA. Following uracil-DNA glycosylase treatment, a first 18-cycle PCR with universal primers M1SS and BC2_uni_R was performed on all cDNA. The published analysis was carried out like this. For normalization, 1 million high-quality reads were randomly selected from each sample, with every read carrying a distinct molecular identifier. Instead of being binned into consensus sequences, reads that shared molecular identifiers were thrown out. MiTCR, run with a Q25 quality threshold and the strictest error-elimination algorithm, handled CDR3 identification, clonotype clustering and error correction. A nonparametric unseen species model with Euler transformation was used to estimate lower-bound total TCR beta diversity. TCRdb took the public reads, trimmed them with fastp at Q25, ran MiXCR for clone calling and kept in-frame beta chains. CDR3 protein duplicates are merged, each entry listing the most common genes and DNA. The V and J calls shown here were made by TCRdb, not taken from the authors' results. The sample table lists about 970,000 distinct CDR3 sequences, roughly half of them with a count of one. Together, the top ten hold over 20% of the sample.

Recombination connected TRBV20-1 to TRBJ2-7; the D gene cannot be resolved reliably. This clonotype was obtained from a woman aged 55-75 years in good health. Sequencing was done on a sample of blood. CDR3 reads: CSARLPVRKSSYEQYF. The DNA reads TGCAGTGCTAGATTACCTGTGCGAAAAAGCTCCTACGAGCAGTACTTC.